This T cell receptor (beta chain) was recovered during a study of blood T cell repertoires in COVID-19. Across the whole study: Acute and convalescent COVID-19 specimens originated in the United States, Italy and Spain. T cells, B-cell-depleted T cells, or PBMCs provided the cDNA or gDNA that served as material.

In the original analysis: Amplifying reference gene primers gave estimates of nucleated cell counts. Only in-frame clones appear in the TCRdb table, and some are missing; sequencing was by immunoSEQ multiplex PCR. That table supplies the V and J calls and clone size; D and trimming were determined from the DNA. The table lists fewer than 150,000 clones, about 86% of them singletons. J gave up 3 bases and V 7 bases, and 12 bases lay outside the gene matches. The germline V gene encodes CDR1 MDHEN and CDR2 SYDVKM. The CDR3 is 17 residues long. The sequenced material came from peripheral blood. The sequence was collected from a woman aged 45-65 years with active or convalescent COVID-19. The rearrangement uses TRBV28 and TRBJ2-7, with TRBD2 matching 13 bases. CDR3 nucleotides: TGTGCCAGCAAGGCGACTAGCGGGAGGTTCCACCTCTACGAGCAGTACTTC. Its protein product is CASKATSGRFHLYEQYF.